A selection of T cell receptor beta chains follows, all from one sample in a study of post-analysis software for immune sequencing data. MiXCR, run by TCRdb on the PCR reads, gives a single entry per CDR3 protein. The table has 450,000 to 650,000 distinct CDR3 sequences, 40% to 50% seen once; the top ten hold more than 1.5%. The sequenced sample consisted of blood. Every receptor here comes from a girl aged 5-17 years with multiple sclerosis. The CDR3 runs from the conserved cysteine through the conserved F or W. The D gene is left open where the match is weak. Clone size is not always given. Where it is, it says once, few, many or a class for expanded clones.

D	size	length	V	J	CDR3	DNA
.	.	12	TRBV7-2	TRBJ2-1	CASSLVADEQFF	TGTGCCAGCAGCTTAGTAGCGGACGAGCAGTTCTTC
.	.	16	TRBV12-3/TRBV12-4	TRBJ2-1	CASSLNGGTAYNEQFF	TGTGCCAGCAGCCTCAACGGGGGGACAGCCTACAATGAGCAGTTCTTC
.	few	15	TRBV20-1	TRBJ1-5	CSASGDRKSNQPQHF	TGCAGTGCTAGCGGAGACAGGAAAAGCAATCAGCCCCAGCATTTT
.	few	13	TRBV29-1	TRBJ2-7	CSVEGTGVYEQYF	TGCAGCGTTGAGGGGACGGGAGTCTACGAGCAGTACTTC
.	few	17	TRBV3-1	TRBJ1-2	CASSQELGGPLNYGYTF	TGTGCCAGCAGCCAAGAACTCGGAGGGCCGCTAAACTATGGCTACACCTTC
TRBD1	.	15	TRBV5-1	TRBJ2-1	CASSSMTGSGNEQFF	TGCGCCAGCAGCTCCATGACAGGGTCCGGGAATGAGCAGTTCTTC
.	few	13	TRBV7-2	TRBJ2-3	CASSQNRRDTQYF	TGTGCCAGCAGTCAAAACCGTAGAGATACGCAGTATTTT
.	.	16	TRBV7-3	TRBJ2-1	CASSLNWFSGVDEQFF	TGTGCCAGCAGCTTAAATTGGTTTTCGGGAGTGGATGAGCAGTTCTTC
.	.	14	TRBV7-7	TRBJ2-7	CASSSRPGPYEQYF	TGTGCTAGCAGCTCCAGGCCCGGGCCCTACGAGCAGTACTTC
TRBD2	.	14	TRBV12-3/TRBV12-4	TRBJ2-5	CASSLGTIQETQYF	TGTGCCAGCAGTCTCGGGACTATCCAAGAGACCCAGTACTTC
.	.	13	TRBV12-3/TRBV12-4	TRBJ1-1	CASSFAGFTEAFF	TGTGCCAGCAGTTTTGCTGGGTTCACTGAAGCTTTCTTT
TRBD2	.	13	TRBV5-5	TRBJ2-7	CASSDGGDYEQYF	TGTGCCAGCAGCGATGGGGGGGACTACGAGCAGTACTTC
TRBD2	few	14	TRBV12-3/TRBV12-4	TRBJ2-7	CASSPRDYSKEQYF	TGTGCCAGCAGTCCTAGGGACTACAGTAAGGAGCAGTACTTC
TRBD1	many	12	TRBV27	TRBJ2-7	CASSVTGGEQYF	TGTGCCAGCAGTGTTACAGGGGGCGAGCAGTACTTC
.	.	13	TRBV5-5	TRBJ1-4	CASSLELNEKRFF	TGTGCCAGCAGCTTGGAGCTTAATGAAAAACGGTTTTTT
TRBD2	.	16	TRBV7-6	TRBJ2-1	CASSRTTSGGPGEQFF	TGTGCCAGCAGCCGAACGACTAGCGGGGGGCCCGGTGAGCAGTTCTTC
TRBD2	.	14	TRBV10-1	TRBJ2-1	CASSDPSGTNEQFF	TGCGCCAGCAGTGACCCTAGCGGGACGAATGAGCAGTTCTTC
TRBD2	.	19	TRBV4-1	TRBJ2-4	CASSLQTSGRFVDKNIQYF	TGCGCCAGCAGCCTTCAGACTAGCGGGAGGTTTGTAGACAAAAACATTCAGTACTTC
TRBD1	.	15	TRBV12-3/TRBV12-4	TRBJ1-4	CASSLAGQGAGKLFF	TGTGCCAGCAGTTTAGCTGGGCAGGGGGCAGGAAAACTGTTTTTT
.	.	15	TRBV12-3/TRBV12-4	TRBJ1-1	CASRPSGHMNTEAFF	TGTGCCAGCAGGCCAAGCGGACACATGAACACTGAAGCTTTCTTT
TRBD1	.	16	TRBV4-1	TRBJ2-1	CASSTGQGPMYNEQFF	TGCGCCAGCAGTACAGGACAGGGGCCTATGTACAATGAGCAGTTCTTC
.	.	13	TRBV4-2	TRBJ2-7	CASRKTSSYEQYF	TGTGCCAGCCGAAAGACTAGTTCCTACGAGCAGTACTTC
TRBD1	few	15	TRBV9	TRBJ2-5	CASSGSQGAMETQYF	TGTGCCAGCAGCGGATCACAGGGGGCTATGGAGACCCAGTACTTC
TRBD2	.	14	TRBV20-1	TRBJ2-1	CSGISGGAYNEQFF	TGCAGTGGGATCTCGGGGGGTGCTTACAATGAGCAGTTCTTC
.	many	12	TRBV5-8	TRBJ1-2	CASSLYDSGYTF	TGTGCCAGCAGCCTATACGATTCTGGCTACACCTTC
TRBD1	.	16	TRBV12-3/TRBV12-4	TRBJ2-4	CASSSMTGLNKNIQYF	TGTGCCAGCAGTTCGATGACAGGGCTTAACAAAAACATTCAGTACTTC
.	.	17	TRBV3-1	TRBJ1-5	CASSQDNGTGKHQPQHF	TGTGCCAGCAGCCAAGATAACGGTACAGGGAAACATCAGCCCCAGCATTTT
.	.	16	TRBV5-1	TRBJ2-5	CASSLGQGGSGETQYF	TGCGCCAGCAGCCTGGGGCAGGGGGGATCTGGCGAGACCCAGTACTTC
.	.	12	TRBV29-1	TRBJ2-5	CSGGGGDVTQYF	TGCAGCGGGGGAGGGGGTGACGTGACCCAGTACTTC
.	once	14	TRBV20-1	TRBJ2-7	CSASPQWAIYEQYF	TGCAGTGCTTCCCCTCAGTGGGCGATCTACGAGCAGTACTTC
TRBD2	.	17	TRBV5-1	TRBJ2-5	CASSLPPESGVQETQYF	TGCGCCAGCAGCTTGCCTCCGGAGAGCGGGGTACAAGAGACCCAGTACTTC
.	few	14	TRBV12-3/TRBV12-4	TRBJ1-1	CASSWELGGTEAFF	TGTGCCAGCAGTTGGGAACTAGGGGGAACTGAAGCTTTCTTT
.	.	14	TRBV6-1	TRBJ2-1	CASSILGIPGEQFF	TGTGCCAGCAGTATCCTAGGGATCCCAGGGGAGCAGTTCTTC
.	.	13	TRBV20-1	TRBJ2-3	CGVPGIGADTQYF	TGTGGGGTTCCAGGGATCGGGGCAGATACGCAGTATTTT
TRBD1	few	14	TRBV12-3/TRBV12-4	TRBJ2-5	CASRPGQAGETQYF	TGTGCCAGCAGACCGGGACAGGCAGGGGAGACCCAGTACTTC
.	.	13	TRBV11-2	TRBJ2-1	CASSWLTYNEQFF	TGTGCCAGCAGCTGGCTTACCTACAATGAGCAGTTCTTC
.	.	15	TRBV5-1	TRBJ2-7	CASSRWGEYSYEQYF	TGCGCCAGCAGCAGGTGGGGAGAATACTCCTACGAGCAGTACTTC
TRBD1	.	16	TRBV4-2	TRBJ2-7	CASSHVPPTGNYEQYF	TGTGCCAGCAGCCATGTCCCCCCGACAGGGAACTACGAGCAGTACTTC
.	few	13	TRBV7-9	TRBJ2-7	CASSLASGNEQYF	TGTGCCAGCAGCTTAGCGAGCGGAAACGAGCAGTACTTC
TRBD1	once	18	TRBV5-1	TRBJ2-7	CASSRGRGQGAYNYEQYF	TGCGCCAGCAGCAGAGGCAGAGGACAGGGGGCTTATAATTACGAGCAGTACTTC
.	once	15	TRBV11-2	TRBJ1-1	CAGSFLLDRRKEAFF	TGTGCCGGCAGCTTCCTACTGGACCGACGAAAGGAAGCTTTCTTT
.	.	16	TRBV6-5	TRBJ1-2	CACSYHEGVPNYGYTF	TGTGCCTGCAGTTACCACGAGGGGGTACCTAACTATGGCTACACCTTC
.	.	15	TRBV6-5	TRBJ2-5	CASSPIGQPAETQYF	TGTGCCAGCAGTCCTATCGGACAGCCGGCGGAGACCCAGTACTTC
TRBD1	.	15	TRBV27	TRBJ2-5	CASTPSGTGVETQYF	TGTGCCAGCACCCCATCGGGGACAGGGGTAGAGACCCAGTACTTC
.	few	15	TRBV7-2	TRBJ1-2	CASSQIPLRDYGYTF	TGTGCCAGCAGCCAAATCCCCCTGAGGGACTATGGCTACACCTTC
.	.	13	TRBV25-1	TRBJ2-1	CASSALSYHEQFF	TGTGCCAGCAGTGCGCTTAGCTACCATGAGCAGTTCTTC
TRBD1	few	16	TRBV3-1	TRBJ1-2	CASRRSPGQGNYGYTF	TGTGCCAGCAGACGAAGCCCGGGACAGGGGAACTATGGCTACACCTTC
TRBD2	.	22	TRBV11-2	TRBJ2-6	CASSLVPSGSFLGVSGANVLTF	TGTGCCAGCAGCTTAGTTCCTAGCGGGAGCTTTCTCGGGGTCTCTGGGGCCAACGTCCTGACTTTC
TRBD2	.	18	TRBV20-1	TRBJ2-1	CSARALRLAGGGYNEQFF	TGCAGTGCTAGAGCTTTGCGACTAGCGGGAGGAGGGTACAATGAGCAGTTCTTC
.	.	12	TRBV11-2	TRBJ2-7	CASSLGGPEQYF	TGTGCCAGCAGCTTAGGAGGGCCTGAGCAGTACTTC
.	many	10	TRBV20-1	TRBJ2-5	CSAFRETQYF	TGCAGTGCCTTCCGGGAGACCCAGTACTTC
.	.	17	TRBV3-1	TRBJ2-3	CVSSPGRPMTSTDTQYF	TGTGTCAGCAGCCCTGGCCGCCCTATGACTAGCACAGATACGCAGTATTTT
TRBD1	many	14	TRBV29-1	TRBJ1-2	CSVLGQGIKGGYTF	TGCAGCGTATTAGGACAGGGGATAAAGGGGGGCTACACCTTC
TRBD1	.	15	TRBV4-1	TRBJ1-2	CASSQGQGEHYGYTF	TGCGCCAGCAGCCAGGGACAGGGGGAACACTATGGCTACACCTTC
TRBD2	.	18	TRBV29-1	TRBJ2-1	CSVENAKNGLAGDNEQFF	TGCAGCGTTGAGAACGCGAAAAATGGACTAGCGGGAGATAATGAGCAGTTCTTC
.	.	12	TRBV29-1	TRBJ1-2	CSVEVVLSGYTF	TGCAGCGTTGAAGTGGTCCTCTCGGGCTACACCTTC
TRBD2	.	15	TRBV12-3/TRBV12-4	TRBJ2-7	CASSTGLAGRDEQYF	TGTGCCAGCAGTACGGGACTAGCGGGTCGGGACGAGCAGTACTTC
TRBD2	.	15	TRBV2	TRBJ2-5	CASSLAGGSAETQYF	TGTGCCAGCAGTTTAGCGGGGGGGTCGGCTGAGACCCAGTACTTC
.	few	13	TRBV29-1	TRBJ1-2	CSVEEDGPQGYTF	TGCAGCGTTGAGGAGGACGGCCCCCAGGGCTACACCTTC
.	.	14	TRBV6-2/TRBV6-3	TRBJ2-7	CASSRRDSPYEQYF	TGTGCCAGCAGCCGTCGGGACTCTCCCTACGAGCAGTACTTC